Shown below are 11 T cell receptor beta chains from a single sample sequenced in a study of breast tumors, draining lymph nodes, adjacent tissues. Via MiXCR, TCRdb re-called the multiplex PCR reads, giving one row per CDR3 protein. The table shows 200,000 or so distinct CDR3 sequences, with around 29% occurring only once. Axillary draining lymph nodes of breast cancer patients supplied the node samples. Sequencing was performed on axillary lymph node tissue. The receptors were gathered from a female donor with breast cancer. Some clones in this sample may be carry-over from other donors' samples.

In regard to this clonotype: A much larger clone sits a single nucleotide away, making a read error possible. In this CDR3 the conserved last residue, phenylalanine or tryptophan, is missing, so a read error is likely. The limits of the CDR3 on the DNA are not certain, so only TCRdb's listed CDR3 is given. The chain recombines TRBV9 with TRBJ1-2. CDR1 is SGDLS and CDR2 is YYNGEE in the germline V gene. The CDR3 contains 13 residues when both ends are counted. CDR3 residues: CASSVEGSSLSTS.

At least ten counts were recorded for this clonotype. The chain links TRBV6-5 to TRBJ1-6, with D possibly being TRBD1 (5 bases). Trimming pared 7 bases from V and 10 bases from J, leaving 23 bases between. CDR3 length: 16 residues. Looked up from germline, CDR1 is MNHEY and CDR2 is SVGAGI. Written as DNA, the CDR3 is TGTGCCAGCATGGGTTCGGCAGGGAGTTTAGGGTCACCCCTCCACTTT. This translates into CASMGSAGSLGSPLHF.

The gene calls are TRBV20-1 and TRBJ1-2; D uncertain. The germline gives CDR1 DFQATT, CDR2 SNEGSKA (reference sequence). The length of the CDR3 is 10 residues. The germline V and J ends were trimmed by 1 base and 8 bases, with 5 bases remaining between them. CDR3 protein: CSARGEGYTF. The CDR3 DNA is TGCAGTGCTAGAGGGGAGGGCTACACCTTC.

About this clonotype itself: A much larger clone lies one base from this, so it may be a read error. V and J are TRBV5-4 and TRBJ2-1, with 11 positions matching TRBD2. Germline V lookup: CDR1 SGHNT, CDR2 YYREEE (reference sequence). The CDR3 contains 16 residues. The CDR3 DNA reads as TGTGCCTGCAGCACCTTAGCGGGAGGGCCGGGAAATGAGCAGTTCTTC. As protein: CACSTLAGGPGNEQFF.

Of note for this clonotype: A junction end diverges from the germline sequence, so it may reflect a read error. This chain links TRBV20-1 with TRBJ2-7; the D call may be TRBD1 or TRBD2 (5 bases each). CDR1 is DFQATT and CDR2 is SNEGSKA in the germline V gene (reference sequence). The CDR3 spans 16 residues. In nucleotides, the CDR3 is TGCAGTGCCAGAGGGCGGACACTCGTAAGGGGAGTCGAGCAGTACTTC. It translates to CSARGRTLVRGVEQYF.

The DNA of the CDR3 is TGTGCCAGCAGTGGCCGGGACAGGAGTGTTGATGAGCAGTATTTT. This translates into CASSGRDRSVDEQYF. The rearrangement links TRBV6-2 or TRBV6-3 to TRBJ2-3, with 8 bases matching TRBD1. J gave up 11 bases and V 5 bases, and 15 bases lay outside the gene matches. CDR3 length: 15 amino acids. CDR1 is MNHEY, CDR2 SVGEGT, per germline.

The V call is TRBV15, the J call TRBJ2-6; 12 bases line up with TRBD2. Germline lookup yields CDR1 LNHNV and CDR2 YYDKDF (reference sequence). This CDR3 is 20 amino acids long. The V gene end was trimmed by 6 bases and the J gene end by 4 bases; junction bases not matched to a gene: 16. The chain's CDR3 is CATRDKRLAGDGEGANVLTF. The CDR3 nucleotides are TGTGCCACCAGAGACAAGAGACTAGCGGGAGATGGTGAGGGGGCCAACGTCCTGACTTTC.

The V gene is TRBV20-1, the J gene TRBJ1-1; 7 bases agree with TRBD1. Germline CDR1 DFQATT, CDR2 SNEGSKA (reference sequence). The CDR3 has 14 amino acids. The trim removed 3 bases at V and 5 bases at J, leaving 9 bases unmatched. The CDR3 DNA reads TGCAGTGCTAGTAAACCAGGGGGGCTAACTGAAGCTTTCTTT. Protein product: CSASKPGGLTEAFF.

For this clonotype: This CDR3 is missing its conserved last phenylalanine or tryptophan, likely due to a read error. The DNA is left out, because the CDR3 cannot be placed on it with certainty; the CDR3 is given as TCRdb lists it. V usage is TRBV11-2 and J usage is TRBJ1-2. 9 amino acids form the CDR3, both terminal residues included. Germline CDR1 reads SGHAT; CDR2 reads FQNNGV. The CDR3: CASSSYPTL.

The table lists this clonotype with many counts. CDR3 sequence reads: CASSHRQGSNQPQHF. CDR3 DNA: TGCGCCAGCAGCCATCGACAGGGGAGCAATCAGCCCCAGCATTTT. The chain uses TRBV4-1 and TRBJ1-5, with TRBD1 identical over 8 bases. V was clipped by 3 bases and J by 1 base; unmatched bases: 2. CDR1 and CDR2 from the germline V gene are MGHRA and YSYEKL. CDR3 length: 15 amino acids.

This clonotype was seen at least ten times. This chain connects TRBV7-2 to TRBJ2-5; 9 bases match TRBD1. The V gene's germline CDR1 is SGHTA and CDR2 FQGNSA. The CDR3 is made up of 13 amino acids. Trimming took 4 bases from V and 7 from J; bases not matched to a gene: 4. The CDR3 nucleotides are TGTGCCAGCAGCTGGGGACAGGGAGGGACCCAGTACTTC. As protein: CASSWGQGGTQYF.